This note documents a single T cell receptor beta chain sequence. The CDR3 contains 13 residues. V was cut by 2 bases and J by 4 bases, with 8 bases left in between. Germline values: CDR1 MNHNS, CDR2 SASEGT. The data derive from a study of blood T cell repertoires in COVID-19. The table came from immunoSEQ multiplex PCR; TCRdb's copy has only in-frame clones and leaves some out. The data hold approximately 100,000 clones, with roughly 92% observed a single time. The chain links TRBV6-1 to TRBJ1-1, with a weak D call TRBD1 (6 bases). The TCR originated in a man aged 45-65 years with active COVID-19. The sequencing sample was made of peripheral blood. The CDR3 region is CASSEIRGTEAFF. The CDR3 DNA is TGTGCCAGCAGTGAAATCAGGGGCACTGAAGCTTTCTTT.